Each of the 10 T cell receptor beta chains below was sequenced from the same sample in a study of blood T cell repertoires in COVID-19. Produced via immunoSEQ multiplex PCR; TCRdb's table is partial and in-frame only. The data contain 250,000 to 350,000 clones, about 90% of them singletons. The sample consisted of peripheral blood. Source of these receptors: a man aged 18 to 35 who had recovered from COVID-19.

The chain recombines TRBV13 with TRBJ2-7, with 9 bases that match TRBD2. V lost 4 bases and J lost 2; bases outside the gene matches: 9. The V gene's germline CDR1 is PRHDT and CDR2 FYEKMQ (reference sequence). The CDR3 consists of 16 residues. CDR3 protein: CASSSRMTSGTYEQYF. The CDR3 DNA sequence: TGTGCCAGCAGCTCCCGGATGACTAGCGGTACCTACGAGCAGTACTTC.

On this clone: The identical CDR3 is also encoded by other nucleotide sequences in the sample. This chain links TRBV6-1 with TRBJ2-7, with 8 bases matching TRBD1. Trimming removed 1 base from V and 3 bases from J; junction bases left unmatched: 2. The CDR3 length is 14 residues. CDR1 and CDR2 (germline): MNHNS, SASEGT. CDR3 nucleotides: TGTGCCAGCAGTGAAGGGACAGGGCGCTACGAGCAGTACTTC. This encodes CASSEGTGRYEQYF.

This clone came up a few times. Other nucleotide sequences in the sample specify the same CDR3. The chain has TRBV7-2 and TRBJ1-4; 8 nucleotides align to TRBD1. There are 14 residues in the CDR3. Trimming took 4 bases from V and 8 from J; bases not matched to a gene: 6. The germline V gene has CDR1 SGHTA and CDR2 FQGNSA. The CDR3 nucleotides read TGTGCCAGCAGCTATCAGGGGGCAGGGGAAAAACTGTTTTTT. It codes for CASSYQGAGEKLFF.

With respect to this clone: At one end, the junction sequence differs from germline, possibly due to a read error. V is TRBV7-9 and J is TRBJ2-3; 10 bases align to TRBD1. The CDR3 has 12 amino acids. Germline CDR1 SEHNR, CDR2 FQNEAQ (reference sequence). CDR3 sequence (DNA): TGTGCCAGCAGGCTCCCGGGACAGGGGCTGAATTTT. Translated, it gives CASRLPGQGLNF.

The J gene is TRBJ2-7, the V gene TRBV4-2, with 8 bases fitting TRBD1. Germline CDR1 and CDR2: LGHNA and YNFKEQ. V gave up 5 bases and J gave up 5 bases; unmatched junction bases: 11. The CDR3 sequence is 15 residues long. CDR3 region: CASSGDRPLFNEQYF. CDR3 in DNA: TGTGCCAGCAGCGGGGACAGGCCCCTATTCAACGAGCAGTACTTC.

The chain has TRBV7-2 and TRBJ1-1; D gene uncertain. Per germline, CDR1 SGHTA and CDR2 FQGNSA. Trimming took off 2 bases at V and 4 bases at J, with 11 bases between the two ends. The CDR3 covers 14 residues. The CDR3 sequence: CASSLPLSGTEAFF. In nucleotides, the CDR3 is TGTGCCAGCAGCTTACCCCTAAGTGGCACTGAAGCTTTCTTT.

CDR3 loop: CASRRVDEQFF. CDR3 bases: TGTGCCAGCAGACGGGTAGATGAGCAGTTCTTC. The gene calls are TRBV5-8 and TRBJ2-1; D remains ambiguous. The CDR3 is 11 residues long. The V gene's germline CDR1 is SGHTS and CDR2 YDEGEE. Trimming cost V 5 bases and J 8 bases, with 8 bases left between them.

The chain recombines TRBV2 with TRBJ2-7, with 13 bases that match TRBD2. Losses at the gene ends were 4 bases for V and 3 bases for J; bases not matched to a gene: 0. Germline lookup yields CDR1 SNHLY and CDR2 FYNNEI. The CDR3 spans 14 residues. The CDR3 DNA sequence: TGTGCCAGCAGTGGGACTAGCGGGAGCTACGAGCAGTACTTC. Translation: CASSGTSGSYEQYF.

In this sample, this clone turned up a few times. The chain couples TRBV11-1 to TRBJ1-1; 9 bases align to TRBD1. The CDR3 covers 15 residues. J gave up 5 bases and V 1 base, and 5 bases lay outside the gene matches. The V gene's germline CDR1 is SGHAT and CDR2 FQDESV (reference sequence). The CDR3 region is CASSLVGQGMTEAFF. CDR3 sequence (DNA): TGTGCCAGCAGCTTAGTGGGACAGGGTATGACTGAAGCTTTCTTT.

The rearrangement uses TRBV7-6 and TRBJ1-2; no clear D. Trimming removed 2 bases from V and 3 bases from J, with 7 bases in between. In germline, CDR1 is SGHVS, CDR2 FNYEAQ. This CDR3 region has 13 residues. In DNA form, the CDR3 reads TGTGCCAGCAGCTTAAACGGAGACTATGGCTACACCTTC. Its translation: CASSLNGDYGYTF.